Listed below are T cell receptor beta chains from one sample, sequenced in a study of blood T cells in healthy people across ages. From the 5' RACE reads, TCRdb called clonotypes with MiXCR, one entry per CDR3 protein. Of 1.5 million to 1.8 million distinct CDR3 sequences in the sample, roughly 43% are singletons; the top ten hold about 4.1%. The source material was blood. All receptors derive from a woman younger than 35 in good health. The CDR3 runs from the conserved cysteine through the conserved F or W. Each record gives: V gene, CDR3 protein.

V gene: TRBV20-1; CDR3 protein: CSARDQTYEQYF
V gene: TRBV5-1; CDR3 protein: CASSLQTGAGYTF
V gene: TRBV4-1; CDR3 protein: CASSQDSLEANYGYTF
V gene: TRBV27; CDR3 protein: CASSSRWSGSYEQYF
V gene: TRBV5-1; CDR3 protein: CASSSQTRPYGYTF
V gene: TRBV7-2; CDR3 protein: CASSLGGHGQYF
V gene: TRBV10-3; CDR3 protein: CAISETSGLTDTQYF
V gene: TRBV20-1; CDR3 protein: CSAPTRGEGTDTQYF
V gene: TRBV12-3/TRBV12-4; CDR3 protein: CASTQGLRMSGYTF
V gene: TRBV6-2/TRBV6-3; CDR3 protein: CASSKTRREANTEAFF
V gene: TRBV28; CDR3 protein: CASSFRAGAYGANVLTF
V gene: TRBV28; CDR3 protein: CASSHRDDTYEQYF
V gene: TRBV7-6; CDR3 protein: CASSLLGGVSYNEQYF
V gene: TRBV25-1; CDR3 protein: CASSETGGYEQYF
V gene: TRBV20-1; CDR3 protein: CSGGGLPDTQYF
V gene: TRBV5-6; CDR3 protein: CAGSYSPGFSQPQHF
V gene: TRBV12-3/TRBV12-4; CDR3 protein: CASSLVLAASYEQYF
V gene: TRBV6-2/TRBV6-3; CDR3 protein: CACSSLGGRGTQYF
V gene: TRBV4-3; CDR3 protein: CASSLRTGGSEAFF
V gene: TRBV5-1; CDR3 protein: CASSQLRDISYNEQFF
V gene: TRBV9; CDR3 protein: CASSASLSSNYGYTF
V gene: TRBV29-1; CDR3 protein: CSARQGSSYGYTF
V gene: TRBV20-1; CDR3 protein: CSARSLTYNEQFF
V gene: TRBV4-1; CDR3 protein: CASSHATRSPGQGGGTDTQYF
V gene: TRBV20-1; CDR3 protein: CSARKGEKLFF
V gene: TRBV14; CDR3 protein: CASSQDRWTDYNEQFF
V gene: TRBV20-1; CDR3 protein: CSARDYETGTSPGSYEQYF
V gene: TRBV20-1; CDR3 protein: CSAKTDRGALNEQYF
V gene: TRBV2; CDR3 protein: CASRGRGSWFTDTQYF
V gene: TRBV25-1; CDR3 protein: CASSEVLAGGLTGELFF
V gene: TRBV27; CDR3 protein: CASSLKRRTDTQYF
V gene: TRBV9; CDR3 protein: CASSVETFRGVTGELFF
V gene: TRBV27; CDR3 protein: CASSFTGGWETQYF
V gene: TRBV20-1; CDR3 protein: CSASPRGGPDTQYF
V gene: TRBV5-1; CDR3 protein: CASSLVVSSYNSPLHF
V gene: TRBV15; CDR3 protein: CATSLRTSGFQETQYF
V gene: TRBV20-1; CDR3 protein: CSAPTSGGADEQFF
V gene: TRBV2; CDR3 protein: CASFAGGASYNEQFF
V gene: TRBV28; CDR3 protein: CASSPAGVSNQPQHF
V gene: TRBV21-1; CDR3 protein: CANSKIGQPQHF
V gene: TRBV27; CDR3 protein: CAGSFVSGGNEQYF
V gene: TRBV25-1; CDR3 protein: CASSLTDSSYEQYF
V gene: TRBV29-1; CDR3 protein: CSVEWSLTSGRSPSSSYNEQFF
V gene: TRBV2; CDR3 protein: CASSEPQERGETQYF
V gene: TRBV5-4; CDR3 protein: CASSRTESPYEQYF
V gene: TRBV27; CDR3 protein: CASSLRTSGPYNEQFF
V gene: TRBV20-1; CDR3 protein: CSARPREVLHGELFF
V gene: TRBV15; CDR3 protein: CATSRLWTASNEQYF